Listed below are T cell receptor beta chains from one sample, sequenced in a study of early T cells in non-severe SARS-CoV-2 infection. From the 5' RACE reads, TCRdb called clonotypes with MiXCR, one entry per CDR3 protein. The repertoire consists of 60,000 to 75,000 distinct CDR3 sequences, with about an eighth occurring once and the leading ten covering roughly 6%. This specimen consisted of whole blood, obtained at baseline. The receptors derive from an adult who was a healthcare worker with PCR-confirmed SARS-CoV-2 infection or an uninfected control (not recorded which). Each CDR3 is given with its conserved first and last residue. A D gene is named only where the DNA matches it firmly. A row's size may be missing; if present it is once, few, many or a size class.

CASSLHLLPENSPLHF TGTGCCAGCAGCTTACATCTCCTGCCCGAAAATTCACCCCTCCATTTT TRBV11-2 few NA TRBJ1-6
CASSQSRALIHNIQYF TGTGCCAGCTCCCAAAGCCGGGCATTGATTCACAACATTCAGTACTTC TRBV18 few NA TRBJ2-4
CASSSGQDYGYTF TGTGCCAGCAGCTCGGGACAGGACTATGGCTACACCTTC TRBV7-2 many TRBD1 TRBJ1-2
CARSFPFFGYTF TGTGCCAGAAGCTTTCCTTTCTTTGGCTACACCTTC TRBV5-3 few NA TRBJ1-2
CASSYPSGGAFGEQYF TGTGCCAGCAGTTACCCTAGCGGGGGGGCCTTCGGCGAGCAGTACTTC TRBV6-5 NA TRBD2 TRBJ2-7
CAIQPRGSGGEQYF TGTGCCATCCAGCCTCGGGGTAGCGGGGGCGAGCAGTACTTC TRBV6-5 few TRBD2 TRBJ2-7
CASTRDPGELFF TGCGCCAGCACCCGGGATCCCGGGGAGCTGTTTTTT TRBV5-1 NA NA TRBJ2-2
CASSWDNAETQYF TGCGCCAGCAGCTGGGACAACGCAGAGACCCAGTACTTC TRBV5-1 NA NA TRBJ2-5
CASSFRGDGGEQYF TGTGCCAGCAGCTTCCGTGGCGATGGGGGCGAGCAGTACTTC TRBV9 NA NA TRBJ2-7
CASSEMAYSPPDEQFF TGTGCCAGCAGCGAGATGGCCTACTCCCCCCCAGATGAGCAGTTCTTC TRBV5-6 few NA TRBJ2-1
CASSQVNPGVGGITGELFF TGCGCCAGCAGCCAAGTGAACCCCGGGGTAGGGGGCATCACCGGGGAGCTGTTTTTT TRBV4-3 many TRBD1 TRBJ2-2
CASSSGWTGNTDTQYF TGTGCCAGCAGTTCGGGATGGACAGGAAACACAGATACGCAGTATTTT TRBV27 NA TRBD1 TRBJ2-3
CASSRWTGRDTGELFF TGTGCCAGCAGCAGATGGACAGGGCGGGACACCGGGGAGCTGTTTTTT TRBV11-2 many TRBD1 TRBJ2-2
CASSVDGTGSYEQYF TGTGCCAGCAGCGTAGACGGGACAGGTTCCTACGAGCAGTACTTC TRBV9 many TRBD1 TRBJ2-7
CASSPGGSTDTQYF TGTGCCAGCAGCCCAGGGGGATCCACAGATACGCAGTATTTT TRBV6-2/TRBV6-3 few TRBD1 TRBJ2-3
CASSPRTGDGMNTEAFF TGTGCCAGCTCACCCCGGACAGGGGACGGTATGAACACTGAAGCTTTCTTT TRBV18 NA TRBD1 TRBJ1-1
CASSLASGSTEEQFF TGCGCCAGCAGCTTGGCTAGCGGGAGCACGGAGGAGCAGTTCTTC TRBV5-1 few TRBD2 TRBJ2-1
CASSQAGRQGATNTEAFF TGCGCCAGCAGCCAAGCCGGGAGGCAGGGGGCAACGAACACTGAAGCTTTCTTT TRBV4-1 NA TRBD1 TRBJ1-1